These T cell receptor beta chains were read from a single sample in a study of OX40 agonist ivuxolimab in advanced cancers. Sequencing used immunoSEQ multiplex PCR; TCRdb keeps in-frame clones, though not all of them. Of about 110,000 clones in the sample, around 93% are singletons; the top ten hold 0.5% to 0.8%. Source: CD4+ or CD8+ T cells sorted from blood, taken in a trial of the OX40 agonist ivuxolimab. The receptor set was obtained from an adult with an advanced solid tumor such as melanoma, head and neck, liver or kidney cancer. Each CDR3 is given with its conserved first and last residue. The D gene is left open where the match is weak. Expanded clones get a size class; other rows say once, few or many, or leave the size out.

j_call | clone_size | d_call | v_call | cdr3_nt | cdr3_aa
TRBJ2-1 | few | TRBD2 | TRBV5-8 | TGTGCCAGCAGGGGGGGACTAGCCACCTACAATGAGCAGTTCTTC | CASRGGLATYNEQFF
TRBJ2-1 | . | . | TRBV6-5 | TGTGCCAGCCGGGAGCTAGGGGGGTACAATGAGCAGTTCTTC | CASRELGGYNEQFF
TRBJ1-5 | . | . | TRBV6-6 | TGTGCCGCAGGCAGGGAAAACAATCAGCCCCAGCATTTT | CAAGRENNQPQHF
TRBJ2-5 | . | TRBD1 | TRBV5-4 | TGTGCCAGCAGCTTGAGGACAGGGGCGGCAGAGACCCAGTACTTC | CASSLRTGAAETQYF
TRBJ2-7 | . | . | TRBV19 | TGTGCCAGTAGCAAAGATGGGGGGCGGGACTCAACCTACGAGCAGTACTTC | CASSKDGGRDSTYEQYF
TRBJ2-1 | . | TRBD2 | TRBV5-6 | TGTGCCATCCGTAGGCGGGAGGTCCTCTACAATGAGCAGTTCTTC | CAIRRREVLYNEQFF
TRBJ2-4 | . | TRBD2 | TRBV30 | TGTGCCTGGGGGATAGCGGGGGTGAACATTCAGTACTTC | CAWGIAGVNIQYF
TRBJ2-7 | . | TRBD2 | TRBV11-3 | TGTGCCAGCAGTCTAGCGGGGGGCCTGTACGAGCAGTACTTC | CASSLAGGLYEQYF
TRBJ1-2 | . | . | TRBV5-1 | TGCGCCAGCAGCTTGACCTCTACAGGGCCTGGGGGGCACTATGGCTACACCTTC | CASSLTSTGPGGHYGYTF
TRBJ1-2 | . | . | TRBV5-8 | TGTGCCAGCAGCGGTTGGCGGGCCCTACCGGGGAGGGCATACTATGGCTACACCTTC | CASSGWRALPGRAYYGYTF
TRBJ1-1 | . | . | TRBV6-5 | TGTGCCAGCAGTTACTTGCGATCCACTAAGAACACTGAAGCTTTCTTT | CASSYLRSTKNTEAFF
TRBJ1-2 | . | . | TRBV30 | TGTGCCTGGACCCCGAGGATCTATGGCTACACCTTC | CAWTPRIYGYTF
TRBJ2-6 | . | . | TRBV11-2 | TGTGCCAGCAGCAAAACCCGGGACACACAAAGTGCCAACGTCCTGACTTTC | CASSKTRDTQSANVLTF